A single sample is the source of the 19 T cell receptor beta chains below, sequenced in a study of vaccination effects on CD4 cells after COVID-19. No cognate antigen is known for these TCRs. ViraFEST used viral peptide pools to expand antigen-specific CD4+ T cells before sequencing. Researchers isolated CD4+ T cells once approximately ten days of culture had elapsed. Nucleocapsid antibody tests were negative, and the vaccine recipients had no prior SARS-CoV-2 infection. The protocol was immunoSEQ multiplex PCR, while the TCRdb copy is restricted to in-frame clones and leaves out a portion. The table has 67,000 or so clones, approximately 70% seen once. The sample here was CD4+ T cells from PBMCs cultured with HCoV-OC43 spike peptides, taken before COVID-19 vaccination. This sample's subset: HCoV-OC43 spike overlapping peptide pool stimulation. The receptors derive from a human donor who received a COVID-19 vaccine.

V gene TRBV18 combines with J gene TRBJ2-6, with D hard to call. The CDR3 totals 14 residues. The germline V and J ends were trimmed by 5 bases and 2 bases, with 7 bases remaining between them. Germline V gives CDR1 KGHSH, CDR2 LQKENI. CDR3: CASSSVAGANVLTF. The CDR3 DNA reads as TGTGCCAGCTCATCTGTCGCTGGGGCCAACGTCCTGACTTTC.

This clone has just a few counts. This chain joins TRBV7-9 and TRBJ2-4; unclear D gene. The CDR3 spans 14 residues. V lost 2 bases to trimming and J lost 0 bases, with 5 bases between them. Germline values: CDR1 SEHNR, CDR2 FQNEAQ (reference sequence). DNA of the CDR3: TGTGCCAGCAGCTTAAGCCTAGCCAAAAACATTCAGTACTTC. Protein: CASSLSLAKNIQYF.

This clone was counted a few times. V is TRBV12-5 and J is TRBJ2-7; D remains unclear. V lost 5 bases and J lost 1, with 6 bases in between. This CDR3 is 12 amino acids long. Per the germline V gene, CDR1 is LGHNT and CDR2 is FRNRAP. CDR3 nucleotide sequence: TGTGCTAGTGGTGAAGGGTCCTACGAGCAGTACGTC. This translates into CASGEGSYEQYV.

The chain carries TRBV5-1 and TRBJ1-2, with D unclear. The CDR3 is 13 residues long. The V and J ends lost 2 bases and 2 bases respectively, with 7 bases between them. Germline lookup yields CDR1 SGHRS and CDR2 YFSETQ. The CDR3 region has the DNA TGCGCCAGCAGCTTTCAGATGAACTATGGCTACACCTTC. It codes for CASSFQMNYGYTF.

The chain employs TRBV21-1 and TRBJ2-1; TRBD1 is the table's D call and was not checked against the DNA. TRBV21-1 is deemed a pseudogene. The CDR3 has 15 residues. CDR3 sequence: CASSKGDIYYNEQFF. DNA for the CDR3: TGTGCCAGCAGCAAAGGGGACATATACTACAATGAGCAGTTCTTC.

This chain connects TRBV7-2 to TRBJ2-6, with no clear D. This CDR3 contains 15 residues. Germline loops: CDR1 SGHTA, CDR2 FQGNSA. Trimming pared 2 bases from V and 2 bases from J, leaving 7 bases between. This CDR3 reads CASSLFATGANVLTF. In DNA, the CDR3 is TGTGCCAGCAGCTTATTCGCAACTGGGGCCAACGTCCTGACTTTC.

The rearrangement joins TRBV7-2 to TRBJ1-1; 7 positions match TRBD1. The junction had 7 bases not matched to a gene; V was cut back by 1 base and J by 5 bases. Germline V gene sequence: CDR1 SGHTA, CDR2 FQGNSA. The CDR3 spans 15 residues. The CDR3 protein is CASSLGTGLGTEAFF. CDR3 nucleotides: TGTGCCAGCAGCTTAGGGACAGGCCTCGGGACTGAAGCTTTCTTT.

This chain uses TRBV19 with TRBJ2-3; D perhaps matches TRBD1 (6 bases). This CDR3 region has 16 residues. V shed 5 bases and J shed 5 bases, with 20 bases lying between them. CDR1 and CDR2 (germline): LNHDA, SQIVND (reference sequence). The CDR3 DNA reads TGTGCCAGTAGTTCCTATCAGGGGTGGGTAGGAGATACGCAGTATTTT. It is translated as CASSSYQGWVGDTQYF. Based on the CDR3 plus reference TRBV19 and TRBJ2-3, the full variable domain is DGGITQSPKYLFRKEGQNVTLSCEQNLNHDAMYWYRQDPGQGLRLIYYSQIVNDFQKGDIAEGYSVSREKKESFPLTVTSAQKNPTAFYLCASSSYQGWVGDTQYFGPGTRLTVL.

The chain couples TRBV11-2 to TRBJ1-2; D is undetermined. CDR1 SGHAT and CDR2 FQNNGV come from the germline V gene. The V and J ends lost 1 base and 4 bases respectively, with 7 bases between them. The CDR3 runs 13 residues. The CDR3 protein is CASSLGRAYGYTF. The CDR3, as DNA: TGTGCCAGCAGCTTAGGAAGGGCCTATGGCTACACCTTC.

This chain links TRBV30 with TRBJ1-6; TRBD1 agrees at 7 bases. Germline CDR1 GTSNPN, CDR2 SVGIG (reference sequence). The V segment lost 2 bases and the J segment 5 bases; nucleotides outside the gene matches: 3. This CDR3 has 14 residues. This chain's CDR3 is CAWSRDRDNSPLHF. CDR3 nucleotide sequence: TGTGCCTGGAGTCGGGACAGAGATAATTCACCCCTCCACTTT.

The sample holds one count of this clone. The V call is TRBV9, the J call TRBJ2-5; 8 nucleotides line up with TRBD1. The V gene end was trimmed by 3 bases and the J gene end by 4 bases; junction bases not matched to a gene: 5. The CDR3 is made up of 14 amino acids. Germline-derived CDR1 and CDR2 are SGDLS and YYNGEE. CDR3 residues: CASSAAGGRETQYF. Here the CDR3 DNA reads TGTGCCAGCAGCGCGGCAGGGGGCAGAGAGACCCAGTACTTC.

This chain joins TRBV18 and TRBJ1-1; D not certain. The CDR3 extends over 13 amino acids. The V gene's germline CDR1 is KGHSH and CDR2 LQKENI. Between the trimmed V and J ends, which lost 4 bases and 2 bases, there was a span of 8 bases. The CDR3 sequence is CASSREFNTEAFF. DNA of the CDR3: TGTGCCAGCTCACGCGAGTTCAACACTGAAGCTTTCTTT.

This clone was counted only a few times. The chain is built from TRBV9 and TRBJ1-3; 7 bases align to TRBD1. The CDR3 spans 15 residues. The V segment lost 0 bases and the J segment 5 bases; nucleotides outside the gene matches: 5. Germline assignment: CDR1 SGDLS and CDR2 YYNGEE. Here the CDR3 DNA reads TGTGCCAGCAGCGTAGCCAGACAGGGAAGAAACACCATATATTTT. Its protein is CASSVARQGRNTIYF.

CDR3 nucleotides: TGTGCCAGCACCACACTTGGGGCGGACTACGAGCAGTACGTC. It translates to CASTTLGADYEQYV. V gene TRBV6-5 combines with J gene TRBJ2-7; D perhaps matches TRBD1 (5 bases). There are 14 residues in the CDR3. The V end was cut by 7 bases, the J end by 3 bases, with 16 bases between. The V gene's germline CDR1 is MNHEY and CDR2 SVGAGI.

V and J are TRBV6-6 and TRBJ2-2, with 8 bases lining up with TRBD1. CDR1 is MNHNY, CDR2 SVGAGI, per germline (reference sequence). V lost 6 bases and J lost 3; bases outside the gene matches: 9. The CDR3 is 16 residues long. The CDR3 protein is CASRPVNRGDTGELFF. DNA of the CDR3: TGTGCCAGCAGGCCGGTAAACAGGGGGGACACCGGGGAGCTGTTTTTT.

This chain links TRBV1 with TRBJ2-2; the table's D call, TRBD2, has no DNA check behind it. TRBV1 is termed a pseudogene. The CDR3 spans 17 residues. CDR3 in DNA: TGCACCAGCACTTGGGTTAGCGGGGGGCCCTGGGCCGGGGAGCTGTTTTTT. This sequence encodes CTSTWVSGGPWAGELFF.

V is TRBV12-5 and J is TRBJ2-3; D uncertain. The germline V gene has CDR1 LGHNT and CDR2 FRNRAP. Trimming shortened V by 2 bases and J by 5 bases, and 8 bases separated the two germline ends. This CDR3 spans 13 amino acids. In DNA, the CDR3 is TGTGCTAGTGGTTTGCCCCCGAGAGATACGCAGTATTTT. As protein: CASGLPPRDTQYF.

The chain is built from TRBV12-3 or TRBV12-4 and TRBJ1-2; no clear D gene. The CDR3 has 12 amino acids. V was cut by 5 bases and J by 9 bases, with 13 bases left in between. CDR3 DNA sequence: TGTGCCAGCAGTCCCGGGCAGAGGAGCTACACCTTC. Residues: CASSPGQRSYTF.

V is TRBV28 and J is TRBJ2-7; 8 nucleotides align to TRBD2. CDR3 length equals 15 residues. V was pared by 8 bases and J by 9 bases, with 18 bases of the junction left unmatched. Germline V gene lookup returns CDR1 MDHEN and CDR2 SYDVKM. The CDR3 nucleotides are TGTGCCAGCTCCTTTTCGGCTAGCGGGCTGGGTGGGCAGTACGTC. Protein sequence: CASSFSASGLGGQYV.